This T cell receptor (beta chain) originates from a study of cytomegalovirus exposure and HLA in healthy donors (dated by TCRdb to the late 2010s). A note on the overall study: The roughly 700 repertoires of the first cohort and the 95 to 150 validation repertoires were produced on the same platform, according to a later analysis. The study aimed to test whether cataloging public T cell receptors could reveal signatures of past pathogen exposure. In addition to the first cohort of roughly 670 subjects, a separate validation cohort of 120 different subjects was used. High-throughput TCR immunosequencing, statistical association of individual TCRs with disease status, and machine learning were combined to predict cytomegalovirus infection status.

The receptor library was made with the immunoSEQ multiplex PCR assay. Per the source publication's procedure: A statistical classification framework was built to diagnose cytomegalovirus status from the catalog of TCR beta chain sequences. Here the immuneACCESS table is served through TCRdb, limited to in-frame sequences with V and J called. Missing clones are a known gap in these copies; in checked studies unresolved V genes cover under half, and the rest lacks a known reason. For V, J and clone size, that table is used; D and trimming come from the DNA. Counted in this sample were some 170,000 clones; around four fifths of them appeared once. The top ten constitute 2% to 2.5% of the sample. CDR3 length: 15 amino acids, cysteine to phenylalanine. The CDR3 DNA has 45 bases and is translated from base 1. Trimming takes 6 bases from V and 0 bases from J, and the germline ends sit 12 bases apart. CDR1 and CDR2 were assigned from the germline V gene as MNHEY and SVGAGI.

This clone was counted a single time. Its specific antigen is unknown. No clone much larger than this one lies a single base away; base qualities are absent. The donors were included in the validation cohort of over a hundred subjects, a group kept apart from the roughly 680-subject first cohort. Points the paper makes about the study in general: The authors suggested that the approach could potentially be extended to other disease states and immunological phenotypes. In vitro tests confirmed that three of the cytomegalovirus-associated TCR beta chains recognize cytomegalovirus antigens. All 120 or so repertoires were used to score co-occurrence in the validation cohort in a later analysis, because that analysis had no HLA typing for the cohort. Most TCR sequences were seen in very few donors, while some public TCRs were found in many individuals. Of the cluster scores, about 94% were above 0 in a later analysis, which found that TCRs clustered in the first cohort also tended to co-occur in the 130 or so validation repertoires. The study listed 164 TCR beta chains as associated with cytomegalovirus. The classifier was reported to diagnose cytomegalovirus status with high specificity and sensitivity in both the original cohort and the validation cohort.

The sequence was collected from a man younger than 45 in good health and CMV-seropositive. The sequenced material came from PBMCs. The chain was built from TRBV6-5 and TRBJ1-3, with the D gene not clear enough to name. The DNA sequence follows: TGTGCCAGCAGAAGCACCGCTCTCTCTGGAAACACCATATATTTT. The encoded protein is CASRSTALSGNTIYF.